This TCR beta chain appears in the sequencing data of a study of CD8 T cells in ankylosing spondylitis. The CDR3 contains 16 residues. Germline CDR1 LNHDA, CDR2 SQIVND (reference sequence). Trimming pared 6 bases from V and 4 bases from J, leaving 18 bases between. Study outcomes and limitations: As for the disease-linked clones, they showed a CD8+ phenotype and occurred at relatively low frequencies in peripheral blood. The clones that were linked to disease were reported to be significantly enriched in matched synovial fluid samples from ankylosing spondylitis patients. Several of the motif variants were reported before in synovial fluid and blood from reactive arthritis.

Quantitative 5'-RACE with molecular barcodes generated TCR beta libraries. TCRdb processed the 5' RACE reads anew with MiXCR; each CDR3 protein has one entry. This sample has a few hundred thousand distinct CDR3 sequences, with 20% to 30% found just once. In its sample, this clonotype was seen once. Its antigen is as yet unknown. This TCR was recovered from a male donor with ankylosing spondylitis or in good health (not recorded which). Sample: blood, either unsorted or a sorted T cell fraction (not recorded which). V usage is TRBV19 and J usage is TRBJ2-2, with D perhaps matching TRBD1 (6 bases). DNA for the CDR3: TGTGCCAGTAGGCCCCCGGCAGGGGTGGGCACCGGGGAGCTGTTTTTT. It specifies CASRPPAGVGTGELFF.